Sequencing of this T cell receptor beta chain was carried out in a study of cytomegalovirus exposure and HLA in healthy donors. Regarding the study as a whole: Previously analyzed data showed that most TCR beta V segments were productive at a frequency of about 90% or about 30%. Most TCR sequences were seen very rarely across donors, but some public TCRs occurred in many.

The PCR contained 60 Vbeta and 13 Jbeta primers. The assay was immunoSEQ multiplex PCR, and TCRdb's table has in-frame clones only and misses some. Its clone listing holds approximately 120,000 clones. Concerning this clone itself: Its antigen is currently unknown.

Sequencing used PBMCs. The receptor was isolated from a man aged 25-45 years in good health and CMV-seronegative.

CDR3 residues: CASSLQDPGVTEAFF. CDR3 sequence (DNA): TGCGCCAGCAGCTTGCAAGACCCAGGGGTGACTGAAGCTTTCTTT. The chain is built from TRBV5-1 and TRBJ1-1; D possibly corresponds to TRBD1 (6 bases). Deletions cut 1 base from V and 5 bases from J, with 15 bases between. CDR3 length equals 15 residues. The germline CDR1 and CDR2 sequences are SGHRS and YFSETQ. The complete variable domain, with remaining parts taken from reference TRBV5-1 and TRBJ1-1, reads KAGVTQTPRYLIKTRGQQVTLSCSPISGHRSVSWYQQTPGQGLQFLFEYFSETQRNKGNFPGRFSGRQFSNSRSEMNVSTLELGDSALYLCASSLQDPGVTEAFFGQGTRLTVV.